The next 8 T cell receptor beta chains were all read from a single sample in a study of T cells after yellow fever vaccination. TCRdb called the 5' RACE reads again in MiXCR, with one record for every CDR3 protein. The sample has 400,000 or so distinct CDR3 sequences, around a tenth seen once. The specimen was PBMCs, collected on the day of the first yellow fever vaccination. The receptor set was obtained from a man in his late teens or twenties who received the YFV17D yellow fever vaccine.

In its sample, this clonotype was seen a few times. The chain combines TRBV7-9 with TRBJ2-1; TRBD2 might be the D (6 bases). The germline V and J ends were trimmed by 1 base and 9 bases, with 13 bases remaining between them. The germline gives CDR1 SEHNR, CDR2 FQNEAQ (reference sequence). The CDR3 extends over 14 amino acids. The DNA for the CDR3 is TGTGCCAGCAGCTTAGGCCCATCGCGGGGTGAGCAGTTCTTC. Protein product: CASSLGPSRGEQFF. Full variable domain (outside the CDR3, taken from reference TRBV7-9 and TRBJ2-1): DTGVSQNPRHKITKRGQNVTFRCDPISEHNRLYWYRQTLGQGPEFLTYFQNEAQLEKSRLLSDRFSAERPKGSFSTLEIQRTEQGDSAMYLCASSLGPSRGEQFFGPGTRLTVL.

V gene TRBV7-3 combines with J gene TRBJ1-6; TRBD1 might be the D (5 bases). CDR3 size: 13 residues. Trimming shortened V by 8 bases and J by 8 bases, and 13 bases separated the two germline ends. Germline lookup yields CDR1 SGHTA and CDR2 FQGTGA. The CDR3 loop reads CASGAGSDSPLHF. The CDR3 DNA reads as TGTGCCAGCGGGGCAGGGTCGGATTCACCCCTCCACTTT.

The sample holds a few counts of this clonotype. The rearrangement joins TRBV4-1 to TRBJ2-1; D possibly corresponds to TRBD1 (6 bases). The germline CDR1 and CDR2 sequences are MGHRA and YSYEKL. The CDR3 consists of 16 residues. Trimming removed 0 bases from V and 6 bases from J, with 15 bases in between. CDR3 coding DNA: TGCGCCAGCAGCCAAGATGGACAGTGGGGGTTCAATGAGCAGTTCTTC. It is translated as CASSQDGQWGFNEQFF.

CDR3 bases: TGCGCCAGCAGCTTGGGAGAGAGGGCGCTCTTTGGGGCCAACGTCCTGACTTTC. It codes for CASSLGERALFGANVLTF. This chain links TRBV5-1 with TRBJ2-6, with a weak D call TRBD2 (5 bases). CDR1 and CDR2 (germline): SGHRS, YFSETQ. Trimming shortened V by 0 bases and J by 3 bases, and 16 bases separated the two germline ends. There are 18 residues in the CDR3.

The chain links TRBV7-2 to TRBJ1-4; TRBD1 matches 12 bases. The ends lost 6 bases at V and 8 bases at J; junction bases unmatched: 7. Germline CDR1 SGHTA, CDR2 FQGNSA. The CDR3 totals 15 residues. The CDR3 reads CASRQFGTGGEKLFF. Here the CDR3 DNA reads TGTGCCAGCAGACAATTTGGGACAGGGGGCGAAAAACTGTTTTTT. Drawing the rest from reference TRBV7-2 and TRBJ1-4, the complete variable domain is GAGVSQSPSNKVTEKGKDVELRCDPISGHTALYWYRQSLGQGLEFLIYFQGNSAPDKSGLPSDRFSAERTGGSVSTLTIQRTQQEDSAVYLCASRQFGTGGEKLFFGSGTQLSVL.

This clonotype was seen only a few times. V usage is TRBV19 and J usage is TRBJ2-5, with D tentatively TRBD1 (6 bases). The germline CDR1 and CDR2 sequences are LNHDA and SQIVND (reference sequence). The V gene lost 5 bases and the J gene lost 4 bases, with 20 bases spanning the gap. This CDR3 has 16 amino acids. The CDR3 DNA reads TGTGCCAGTAGTGCTCCGTGGGGGCCCCCCGGAGAGACCCAGTACTTC. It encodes CASSAPWGPPGETQYF.

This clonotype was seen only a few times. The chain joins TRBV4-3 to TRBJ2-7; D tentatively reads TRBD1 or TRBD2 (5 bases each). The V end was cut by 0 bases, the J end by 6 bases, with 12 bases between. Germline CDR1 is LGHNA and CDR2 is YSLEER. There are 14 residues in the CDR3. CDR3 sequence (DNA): TGCGCCAGCAGCCAAGATTCAGGGACCGGCGAGCAGTACTTC. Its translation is CASSQDSGTGEQYF.

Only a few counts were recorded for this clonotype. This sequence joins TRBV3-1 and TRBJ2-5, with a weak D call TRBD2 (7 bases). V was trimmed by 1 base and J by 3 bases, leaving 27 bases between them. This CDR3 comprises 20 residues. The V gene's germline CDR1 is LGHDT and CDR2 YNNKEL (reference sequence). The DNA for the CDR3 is TGTGCCAGCAGCCAAGTGGAGGGGGGGGCTTATGGTTTTGGAGAAGAGACCCAGTACTTC. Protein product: CASSQVEGGAYGFGEETQYF.